Sequencing of this T cell receptor beta chain was carried out in a study of metastatic and nonmetastatic thyroid tumors. Thyroid surgery was performed in patients who had received no treatment beforehand. This clone was seen many times. What it binds is not known. The CDR3 is 15 amino acids. Germline values: CDR1 LGHNA, CDR2 YNFKEQ. The V end was cut by 0 bases, the J end by 8 bases, with 14 bases between. As originally analysed: Built for papillary thyroid cancer, a distant-metastasis classifier drew on CDR3 differences across clinicopathological groups. TCRdb re-called the PCR reads via MiXCR. Here the V and J calls rest on TCRdb's processing, not on the authors' analysis. The sample lists approximately 35,000 clones; about 15% were seen once. General study findings and limits: Reports indicated that malignant thyroid tumors showed significantly higher TCR beta diversity than benign nodules did, in blood and tumor.

The chain employs TRBV4-2 and TRBJ2-1; D is undetermined. The origin of this receptor is a male donor with papillary thyroid cancer or a benign thyroid nodule (not recorded which). Some clones in this sample may be carry-over from other donors' samples. Sequences were obtained from blood. Here the CDR3 DNA reads TGTGCCAGCAGCCAAGATCCAATAGCTGGAGATGAGCAGTTCTTC. Its protein is CASSQDPIAGDEQFF.